What follows is one TCR beta chain and its context. This clone has just a few counts. It has no known antigen specificity. It has no much larger one-base neighbor in the sample; base qualities were not kept. Its CDR3 holds 15 amino acids, cysteine through phenylalanine. The only DNA kept is the CDR3, 45 bases in frame from the first base. Sequences SNHLY (CDR1) and FYNNEI (CDR2) are obtained from the germline V gene. V is shortened by 4 bases, J by 5 bases, and the region joining them spans 18 bases. The data originate from a study of shared clonotypes between healthy human individuals (dated by TCRdb to 2020 to 2021). As for the study more broadly: The cohort included three men and a couple of women between 18 and 49 years of age. To increase sequencing depth and limit assay-specific biases, different laboratories used diverse techniques to prepare libraries and sequence TCR repertoires. To estimate repertoire size and how much clonotype sharing occurs between individuals, the study deeply sequenced the blood TCR repertoires of 4 to 6 healthy adults. Leukapheresis yielded between about 0.9 and 9 billion PBMCs per donor. For each donor, CD4 naive and CD4 memory were each run on three plates, CD8 naive on two plates, and CD8 memory on one plate. Overall results and qualifications from the work: The small number of donors limited the genetic and exposure-history diversity represented. Clonotypes shared by all four sorted-subset donors showed higher generation probabilities than non-shared clonotypes. Even with the large sequencing depth, rarefaction of the sorted-subset datasets indicated that sequencing was incomplete. Estimated clonotype richness was generally larger for naive than for memory subsets. Only blood was sampled, and tissue TCR repertoires likely differ from those in blood. Pairwise subsampling led to the expectation that sequencing depth would affect the degree of clonotype sharing among donors. Across four donors, approximately 4.9% of naive CD4, over 3% of naive CD8, approximately 2.5% of memory CD4, and under 0.45% of memory CD8 clonotypes were shared.

TCR CDR3 regions were amplified from genomic DNA by multiplex PCR using the deep immunoSEQ assay. Genomic DNA extracted from each cell subset was distributed evenly over all wells of several immunoSEQ 96-well plates, and each plate served as one replicate. For sorted subsets, approximately 190 ng genomic DNA, equal to 30,000 to 35,000 T cell genomes, was loaded into each replicate PCR. The purified libraries were quantified using a Qubit 3.0 fluorometer, sized with a Bioanalyzer 2100, and then quantified again using the KAPA Library Quantification kit. A separate single-read 150-cycle Illumina NextSeq 550 flow cell was used to sequence each immunoSEQ 96-well plate. Processing in the source paper ran as follows. Because the immunoSEQ output held only junctional sequences and lacked quality scores, the filtering could not match the filtering applied to full-length reads. To assign V/J genes and CDR3, sequences were annotated against IMGT germline references using PyIR, a Python wrapper for IgBLAST v1.9. Reads were removed for weak V/J assignments (E-value above 1e-6), missing CDR3, stop codons, out-of-frame junctions, or ambiguous translated residues. V3J clonotypes were defined as sequences sharing an identical inferred V gene, J gene, and CDR3 amino acid sequence. Percentage overlap between repertoires was computed as shared unique clonotypes divided by the size of the smaller repertoire. Three approaches were used to assess repertoire richness: RTK rarefaction, the Chao1 estimator, and Recon v2.1 estimates of unobserved clonotypes. OLGA was used to compute generation probabilities for all TCRbeta clonotypes that the gDNA method yielded from a few donors. Drawn from immuneACCESS, this table holds only the in-frame rearrangements with V and J called that TCRdb kept. Clones are partly lost; checked studies trace under half to an unresolved V gene and leave the rest unexplained. V and J calls and clone size are copied from that table; D and trimming were computed from the DNA. This sample comprises more than 600,000 clones, 92% of them detected only once. The ten largest clonotypes hold 24% of the sample.

CD8 naive samples were CD45RO-negative cells positively selected for CCR7, giving a CD45RA+CCR7+ population that excluded TemRA cells. Donors were healthy HIV-negative adults with no recently reported acute infections or vaccinations. Every donor was a Caucasian adult residing in Nashville, Tennessee, USA. After blood collection by leukapheresis, PBMCs were isolated using Ficoll-Histopaque density gradient centrifugation and then cryopreserved in the vapor phase of liquid nitrogen. Purity and quantity of every magnetically sorted T cell population were checked by analytical flow cytometry. Genomic DNA was isolated from every sorted fraction and measured by UV absorbance on a Nanodrop 2000c.

The chain joins TRBV2 to TRBJ2-7; tentative D gene TRBD2, with 5 bases matching. Sequencing used naive CD8+ T cells sorted from blood. The cell subset or site label, as the study defines it: CD45RA+CCR7+. The TCR was taken from a young man in good health. The CDR3 protein sequence reads: CASSVLVGINDEQYF. The DNA sequence reads TGTGCCAGCAGTGTCCTTGTCGGGATTAACGACGAGCAGTACTTC. Beyond the CDR3, the reference TRBV2 and TRBJ2-7 genes provide the residues; the full variable domain reads: EPEVTQTPSHQVTQMGQEVILRCVPISNHLYFYWYRQILGQKVEFLVSFYNNEISEKSEIFDDQFSVERPDGSNFTLKIRSTKLEDSAMYFCASSVLVGINDEQYFGPGTRLTVT.